This is a list of T cell receptor beta chains from one sample in a study of T cell responses to AZD1222 COVID-19 vaccine. Some clones are missing from TCRdb's copy, which holds only in-frame ones; the method was immunoSEQ multiplex PCR. Here the sample spans 120,000 to 150,000 clones, around 90% being singletons. Specimen: peripheral blood, collected on day 0 of AZD1222 vaccination. These TCRs come from an adult in good health. CDR3s leave out the opening cysteine and the closing phenylalanine or tryptophan. The D gene is left open where the match is weak.

V	J	length	D	CDR3
TRBV7-9	TRBJ2-7	13	TRBD1	ASSPRTGQIYEQY
TRBV30	TRBJ2-5	10	-	AWSEGGETQY
TRBV5-4	TRBJ2-2	14	TRBD2	ASSLEASGTNGELF
TRBV27	TRBJ2-2	13	-	ASSSGTKGVRELF
TRBV28	TRBJ2-7	12	-	ASRLTGPTYEQY
TRBV7-9	TRBJ1-6	12	-	ASSLEDTDSPLH
TRBV7-9	TRBJ1-1	13	-	ASSFNLGLNTEAF
TRBV4-3	TRBJ2-5	15	TRBD2	ASSQGATGGVQETQY
TRBV2	TRBJ1-4	12	-	ASSEGGRNEKLF
TRBV6-2/TRBV6-3	TRBJ1-1	12	TRBD1	ASSYGTVNTEAF
TRBV15	TRBJ1-6	14	TRBD1	ATSLRQGMRSSPLH
TRBV15	TRBJ1-1	13	-	ATSRERLSGTEAF
TRBV19	TRBJ1-1	11	-	ASSIEGNTEAF
TRBV27	TRBJ2-1	12	-	ASSPTVITPLQF
TRBV3-1/TRBV3-2	TRBJ1-2	11	-	ASSQGRRSGYT
TRBV5-4	TRBJ1-3	13	-	ASSSDSTSGNTIY
TRBV6-5	TRBJ2-3	14	TRBD2	ASSYTSGGSTDTQY
TRBV27	TRBJ1-4	11	-	ASSQRLSEKLF
TRBV5-6	TRBJ2-3	13	TRBD2	ASSLVAGVTDTQY
TRBV30	TRBJ1-1	11	-	AWGDRRNTEAF
TRBV9	TRBJ2-1	13	-	ASSVGTGGGNEQF
TRBV19	TRBJ2-3	12	-	ASMRGSTTDTQY
TRBV4-1	TRBJ2-3	14	-	ASSQPIDEFTDTQY
TRBV5-5	TRBJ1-2	13	-	ASTPLGLELNGYT
TRBV11-2	TRBJ1-6	12	-	ASSPQTAGSPLH
TRBV5-1	TRBJ2-1	12	TRBD2	ASSPGLAADEQF